Listed here are 32 T cell receptor beta chains from one sample, sequenced in a study of CD8+CD57+ T cells in acquired aplastic anemia. For CDR3 and TCR beta VDJ profiling, genomic DNA was the template used. TCRdb reanalysed the reads using MiXCR and keeps one entry per CDR3 protein. The table lists over 150,000 distinct CDR3 sequences, about half of them singletons. Sequenced: sorted CD4+, CD8+, or CD8+CD57+ T cells (not recorded which) from PBMCs. The receptors shown here come from a human donor in good health, serving as a control.

In DNA, the CDR3 is TGTGCCTCAGGAGAAACTAGCGGGGGAACCGGGGAGCTGTTTTTT. Protein: CASGETSGGTGELFF. The rearrangement joins TRBV10-3 to TRBJ2-2, with 11 bases lining up with TRBD2. The V gene's germline CDR1 is ENHRY and CDR2 SYGVKD. J lost 5 bases, V lost 11 bases, and 10 bases had no gene match. CDR3 length equals 15 residues.

This sequence joins TRBV24-1 and TRBJ2-1; D is unclear. The germline V and J ends were trimmed by 8 bases and 8 bases, with 0 bases remaining between them. Per germline, CDR1 KGHDR and CDR2 SFDVKD. The CDR3 runs 8 residues. The CDR3, as DNA: TGTGCCACCAATGAGCAGTTCTTC. Protein sequence: CATNEQFF.

This clonotype was observed at least ten times. The gene calls are TRBV7-2 and TRBJ2-1; TRBD2 might be the D (7 bases). Trimming cost V 3 bases and J 3 bases, with 12 bases left between them. This CDR3 region has 15 residues. Per the germline V gene, CDR1 is SGHTA and CDR2 is FQGNSA. Here the CDR3 reads CASSLGGGYYNEQFF. CDR3 nucleotides: TGTGCCAGCAGCTTGGGGGGGGGCTACTACAATGAGCAGTTCTTC.

The sample holds one count of this clonotype. The rearrangement links TRBV25-1 to TRBJ2-6; no definite D call. Trimming shortened V by 3 bases and J by 1 base, and 16 bases separated the two germline ends. CDR3 size: 18 residues. Germline values: CDR1 MGHDK, CDR2 SYGVNS. The CDR3 nucleotides are TGTGCCAGCAGTGATCTTGCGTTAGGAGCGTCTGGGGCCAACGTCCTGACTTTC. Encoded protein: CASSDLALGASGANVLTF.

In this sample, this clonotype turned up a few times. The chain joins TRBV5-1 to TRBJ1-5; D unclear. CDR3 length equals 15 residues. CDR1 and CDR2 (germline): SGHRS, YFSETQ. V lost 0 bases, J lost 2 bases, and 9 bases lay in between. DNA for the CDR3: TGCGCCAGCAGCTTGGATGGGGATCGCAATCAGCCCCAGCATTTT. Encoded protein: CASSLDGDRNQPQHF.

The rearrangement uses TRBV20-1 and TRBJ2-1; TRBD2 matches 8 bases. Germline V gene data show CDR1 as DFQATT and CDR2 as SNEGSKA (reference sequence). The CDR3 contains 15 residues. V lost 5 bases to trimming and J lost 8 bases; unmatched junction nucleotides: 14. The CDR3 DNA reads TGCAGTGCTGGCCGTACGGGAGGGCGGGGGGATGAGCAGTTCTTC. It specifies CSAGRTGGRGDEQFF.

CDR3 coding DNA: TGTGCCATCAGAGATCGAAGGGACAGGAGATATCAGCCCCAGCATTTT. It codes for CAIRDRRDRRYQPQHF. The J gene is TRBJ1-5, the V gene TRBV10-3; 8 bases are a match to TRBD1. The CDR3 extends over 16 amino acids. V lost 6 bases and J lost 5; bases outside the gene matches: 12. Germline values: CDR1 ENHRY, CDR2 SYGVKD.

V usage is TRBV5-6 and J usage is TRBJ1-4; TRBD1 agrees at 11 bases. The CDR3 length is 15 residues. Germline CDR1 is SGHDT and CDR2 is YYEEEE. Trimming took 1 base from V and 8 from J; bases not matched to a gene: 4. The CDR3 DNA reads TGTGCCAGCAGCTTGAGCGGACAGGGGGCGGAAAAACTGTTTTTT. It translates to CASSLSGQGAEKLFF.

The chain couples TRBV4-3 to TRBJ2-7, with 13 bases that match TRBD2. The CDR3 covers 17 residues. CDR1 and CDR2 (germline): LGHNA, YSLEER. Unmatched junction bases numbered 10, after V lost 4 bases and J lost 4 bases. CDR3 residues: CASSLRLAGGPLYEQYF. The DNA of the CDR3 is TGCGCCAGCAGCCTTCGACTAGCGGGGGGCCCCCTGTACGAGCAGTACTTC.

This clonotype was counted at least ten times. This chain uses TRBV5-1 with TRBJ2-5, with D unresolved. This CDR3 region has 15 residues. Trimming removed 0 bases at V and 4 bases at J, with 13 bases between. CDR1 is SGHRS and CDR2 is YFSETQ in the germline V gene. CDR3 sequence (DNA): TGCGCCAGCAGCTTGGGGGGTAGGATAGGAGAGACCCAGTACTTC. Residues: CASSLGGRIGETQYF. Complete variable domain (other parts from reference TRBV5-1 and TRBJ2-5): KAGVTQTPRYLIKTRGQQVTLSCSPISGHRSVSWYQQTPGQGLQFLFEYFSETQRNKGNFPGRFSGRQFSNSRSEMNVSTLELGDSALYLCASSLGGRIGETQYFGPGTRLLVL.

J is TRBJ1-5 and V is TRBV19, with D tentatively TRBD1 (6 bases). Germline CDR1 and CDR2: LNHDA and SQIVND (reference sequence). This CDR3 comprises 16 residues. Trimming took 5 bases from V and 3 from J, leaving 17 bases between them. The CDR3 coding sequence is TGTGCCAGTAGTCTCACCCTTAGACAGGACAATCAGCCCCAGCATTTT. Translated, it gives CASSLTLRQDNQPQHF.

Many counts were recorded for this clonotype. This chain connects TRBV7-2 to TRBJ2-7; a possible D gene is TRBD2 (5 bases). Trimming took 2 bases from V and 9 from J, leaving 14 bases between them. The CDR3 contains 13 residues. CDR1 and CDR2 from the germline V gene are SGHTA and FQGNSA. The CDR3 is CASSLTTSTAQYF. The CDR3, as DNA: TGTGCCAGCAGCTTAACCACTAGTACTGCGCAGTACTTC.

This clonotype was seen just once. A clone one base away is much larger, so this may be a read error. This chain uses TRBV6-2 or TRBV6-3 with TRBJ2-7, with 8 positions matching TRBD1. Germline CDR1 is MNHEY and CDR2 is SVGEGT. This CDR3 comprises 18 residues. CDR3 in DNA: TGTGCCAGCAGTCACTCACTCGATGGGACAGGATTTACCTACGAGCAGTACTTC. Amino acid sequence: CASSHSLDGTGFTYEQYF.

Ten or more counts support this clonotype. The chain couples TRBV7-9 to TRBJ1-2, with 7 positions matching TRBD1. The CDR3 runs 15 residues. Losses at the gene ends were 5 bases for V and 1 base for J; bases not matched to a gene: 7. Germline CDR1 reads SEHNR; CDR2 reads FQNEAQ (reference sequence). CDR3 sequence reads: CASSPGDSLNYGYTF. The CDR3 region has the DNA TGTGCCAGCAGCCCGGGGGACAGCCTTAACTATGGCTACACCTTC.

The chain has TRBV19 and TRBJ2-7; 7 nucleotides line up with TRBD1. The junction had 12 bases not matched to a gene; V was cut back by 10 bases and J by 0 bases. Germline V gene data show CDR1 as LNHDA and CDR2 as SQIVND (reference sequence). CDR3 length: 15 amino acids. The CDR3 sequence: CATRPWDSTSYEQYF. DNA for the CDR3: TGTGCCACCAGACCTTGGGACAGCACCTCCTACGAGCAGTACTTC. The full variable domain, its missing parts supplied by reference TRBV19 and TRBJ2-7, is DGGITQSPKYLFRKEGQNVTLSCEQNLNHDAMYWYRQDPGQGLRLIYYSQIVNDFQKGDIAEGYSVSREKKESFPLTVTSAQKNPTAFYLCATRPWDSTSYEQYFGPGTRLTVT.

V and J are TRBV10-3 and TRBJ1-5; no firm D call. V was trimmed by 5 bases and J by 4 bases, leaving 9 bases between them. The CDR3 length is 13 residues. CDR1 and CDR2 (germline): ENHRY, SYGVKD. The CDR3 protein is CAISLKANQPQHF. In DNA, the CDR3 is TGTGCCATCAGTTTAAAGGCGAATCAGCCCCAGCATTTT.

This clonotype has just a few counts. The rearrangement joins TRBV28 to TRBJ1-5, with 8 bases aligning to TRBD1. The V gene's germline CDR1 is MDHEN and CDR2 SYDVKM. This CDR3 is 16 amino acids long. The trim removed 4 bases at V and 5 bases at J, leaving 10 bases unmatched. CDR3 nucleotides: TGTGCCAGCAGTTCTGAGCAGGGGGCTCTCTATCAGCCCCAGCATTTT. This translates into CASSSEQGALYQPQHF.

This clonotype occurred many times. The rearrangement joins TRBV9 to TRBJ2-2; D is perhaps TRBD2 (5 bases). The V gene's germline CDR1 is SGDLS and CDR2 YYNGEE. The V and J ends lost 2 bases and 3 bases respectively, with 8 bases between them. There are 14 residues in the CDR3. CDR3 DNA: TGTGCCAGCAGCGTTCTCGGGGACACCGGGGAGCTGTTTTTT. It is translated as CASSVLGDTGELFF.

Ten or more counts support this clonotype. The rearrangement uses TRBV11-2 and TRBJ1-6; 8 bases align to TRBD1. Germline V gene data show CDR1 as SGHAT and CDR2 as FQNNGV. Germline trimming cut 6 bases from V and 11 bases from J; bases unmatched to any gene: 6. This CDR3 has 13 residues. CDR3 residues: CASSRQGAAPLHF. CDR3 nucleotides: TGTGCCAGCAGTCGTCAGGGGGCCGCACCCCTCCACTTT.

The sample holds many counts of this clonotype. The V gene is TRBV7-6, the J gene TRBJ1-6; a possible D gene is TRBD1 (6 bases). CDR3 size: 16 residues. V dropped 2 bases and J dropped 5 bases, with 13 bases sitting between them. Germline CDR1 SGHVS, CDR2 FNYEAQ. The CDR3 protein is CASSLNRVGNNSPLHF. The CDR3 DNA reads as TGTGCCAGCAGCTTAAACAGGGTCGGGAATAATTCACCCCTCCACTTT.

This clonotype has at least ten counts. V and J are TRBV3-1 and TRBJ2-7; 9 nucleotides agree with TRBD1. The germline V gene has CDR1 LGHDT and CDR2 YNNKEL (reference sequence). There are 14 residues in the CDR3. V was pared by 5 bases and J by 5 bases, with 7 bases of the junction left unmatched. The CDR3 DNA follows: TGTGCCAGCAGCGGACCGGGACAGGGCCACGAGCAGTACTTC. This gives the protein CASSGPGQGHEQYF.

The chain is built from TRBV6-4 and TRBJ2-1, with 7 nucleotides matching TRBD1. Germline loops: CDR1 MRHNA, CDR2 SNTAGT. The CDR3 has 16 residues. With V trimmed by 0 bases and J by 6 bases, 8 bases remained unmatched. CDR3 coding DNA: TGTGCCAGCAGTGACTCGATCCAGGGGGACCCCAATGAGCAGTTCTTC. This translates into CASSDSIQGDPNEQFF.

This clonotype showed up many times. The chain uses TRBV3-1 and TRBJ2-7; D is undetermined. Germline V gives CDR1 LGHDT, CDR2 YNNKEL (reference sequence). Trimming removed 4 bases from V and 0 bases from J, with 10 bases in between. CDR3 length: 14 amino acids. The CDR3 sequence: CASSPPRNSYEQYF. CDR3 sequence (DNA): TGTGCCAGCAGCCCCCCTCGGAACTCCTACGAGCAGTACTTC.

With respect to this clonotype: Without the conserved terminal phenylalanine or tryptophan, this CDR3 likely stems from a read error. The genes are TRBV7-2 and TRBJ2-5, with 8 positions matching TRBD2. Germline CDR1 SGHTA, CDR2 FQGNSA. The CDR3 is 18 residues long. The CDR3 region is CASSLWGAAAGEQETQYS. The CDR3 DNA reads TGCGCCAGCAGCTTATGGGGTGCGGCAGCGGGGGAACAAGAGACCCAGTACTCC.

Comments on this clonotype: At one of its ends the junction is not consistent with the germline gene, which may arise from a read error. V and J are TRBV7-8 and TRBJ2-7, with D possibly being TRBD1 or TRBD2 (5 bases each). The CDR3 has 15 residues. Germline loops: CDR1 SGHVS, CDR2 FQNEAQ. The CDR3 region is CASSFMTGAAYEQCF. CDR3 DNA sequence: TGTGCCAGCAGCTTCATGACCGGGGCGGCCTACGAGCAGTGCTTC.

This clonotype has a handful of counts. The chain has TRBV10-2 and TRBJ1-2; D possibly corresponds to TRBD1 (5 bases). Trimming pared 0 bases from V and 2 bases from J, leaving 10 bases between. The CDR3 is made up of 15 amino acids. Looked up from germline, CDR1 is WSHSY and CDR2 is SAAADI. DNA of the CDR3: TGCGCCAGCAGTGAGTCGGTGACAGCAAACTATGGCTACACCTTC. Translation gives CASSESVTANYGYTF.

The rearrangement uses TRBV2 and TRBJ2-7; D unclear. V lost 7 bases to trimming and J lost 6 bases, with 7 bases between them. Germline V gives CDR1 SNHLY, CDR2 FYNNEI. The CDR3 runs 10 residues. Here the CDR3 DNA reads TGTGCCAGCAAAGTTGGCGAGCAGTACTTC. This gives the protein CASKVGEQYF. The variable domain in full, completed from reference TRBV2 and TRBJ2-7, reads EPEVTQTPSHQVTQMGQEVILRCVPISNHLYFYWYRQILGQKVEFLVSFYNNEISEKSEIFDDQFSVERPDGSNFTLKIRSTKLEDSAMYFCASKVGEQYFGPGTRLTVT.

This clonotype was counted at least ten times. This chain joins TRBV20-1 and TRBJ2-7, with 7 bases aligning to TRBD1. J was trimmed by 3 bases and V by 4 bases; bases with no gene match: 9. Looked up from germline, CDR1 is DFQATT and CDR2 is SNEGSKA (reference sequence). The CDR3 runs 14 residues. CDR3 protein: CSATSGTDLYEQYF. In DNA, the CDR3 is TGCAGTGCTACATCCGGGACAGACCTCTACGAGCAGTACTTC.

A few counts support this clonotype. The V gene is TRBV19, the J gene TRBJ2-7; D possibly corresponds to TRBD1 (6 bases). The V gene's germline CDR1 is LNHDA and CDR2 SQIVND (reference sequence). With 5 bases removed from V and 3 bases from J, the gap between germline ends came to 17 bases. The CDR3 runs 15 residues. CDR3 region: CASSWTDRTDYEQYF. CDR3 nucleotides: TGTGCCAGTAGTTGGACGGACAGAACCGACTACGAGCAGTACTTC.

This clonotype was found a few times. The chain employs TRBV4-1 and TRBJ2-2, with 8 bases aligning to TRBD2. V shed 1 base, J shed 3 bases, and the junction held 7 bases outside the gene matches. This CDR3 region has 17 residues. The germline V gene has CDR1 MGHRA and CDR2 YSYEKL. The CDR3 sequence: CASSQGVRAGDTGELFF. The CDR3 bases are TGCGCCAGCAGCCAAGGAGTACGAGCGGGAGACACCGGGGAGCTGTTTTTT.

The chain couples TRBV7-2 to TRBJ1-1; a possible D gene is TRBD1 (5 bases). The V end lost 1 base, the J end lost 4 bases, and 13 bases lay between the germline ends. Germline CDR1 and CDR2: SGHTA and FQGNSA. The CDR3 runs to 15 residues. This chain's CDR3 is CASSLVFGGGTEAFF. The DNA for the CDR3 is TGTGCCAGCAGCTTAGTTTTTGGGGGGGGCACTGAAGCTTTCTTT.

The rearrangement uses TRBV11-1 and TRBJ1-1; D is possibly TRBD1 (6 bases). With 1 base removed from V and 11 bases from J, the gap between germline ends came to 11 bases. The CDR3 runs 12 residues. Germline-derived CDR1 and CDR2 are SGHAT and FQDESV (reference sequence). CDR3 in amino acids: CASSLGTVNAFF. The CDR3 DNA follows: TGTGCCAGCAGCTTAGGGACAGTAAATGCTTTCTTT.